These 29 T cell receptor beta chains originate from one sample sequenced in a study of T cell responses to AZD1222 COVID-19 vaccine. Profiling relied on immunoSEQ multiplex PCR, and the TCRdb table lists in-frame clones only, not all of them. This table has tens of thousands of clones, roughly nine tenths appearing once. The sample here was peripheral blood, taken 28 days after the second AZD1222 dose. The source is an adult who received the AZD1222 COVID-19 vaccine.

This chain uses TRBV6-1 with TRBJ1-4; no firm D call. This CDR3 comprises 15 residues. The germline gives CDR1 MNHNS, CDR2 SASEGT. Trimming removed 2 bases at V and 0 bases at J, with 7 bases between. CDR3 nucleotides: TGTGCCAGCAGTGAAAGTACAGCAACTAATGAAAAACTGTTTTTT. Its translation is CASSESTATNEKLFF.

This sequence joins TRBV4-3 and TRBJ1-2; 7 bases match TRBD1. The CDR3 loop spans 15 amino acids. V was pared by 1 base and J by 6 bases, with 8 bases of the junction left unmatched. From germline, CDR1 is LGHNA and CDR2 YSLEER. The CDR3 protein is CASSQGGQAMHGYTF. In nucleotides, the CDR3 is TGCGCCAGCAGCCAAGGAGGACAGGCAATGCATGGCTACACCTTC.

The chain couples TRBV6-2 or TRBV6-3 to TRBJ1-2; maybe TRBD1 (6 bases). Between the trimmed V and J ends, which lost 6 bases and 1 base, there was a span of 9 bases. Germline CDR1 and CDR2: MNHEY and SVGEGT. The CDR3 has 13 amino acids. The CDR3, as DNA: TGTGCCAGCAGCCGACAGGATAACTATGGCTACACCTTC. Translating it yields CASSRQDNYGYTF.

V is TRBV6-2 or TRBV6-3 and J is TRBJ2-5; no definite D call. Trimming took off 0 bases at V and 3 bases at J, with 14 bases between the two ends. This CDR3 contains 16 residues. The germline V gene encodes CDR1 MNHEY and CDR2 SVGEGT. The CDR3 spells CASSYSPSRPKETQYF. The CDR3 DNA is TGTGCCAGCAGTTACTCGCCCAGCAGGCCCAAAGAGACCCAGTACTTC.

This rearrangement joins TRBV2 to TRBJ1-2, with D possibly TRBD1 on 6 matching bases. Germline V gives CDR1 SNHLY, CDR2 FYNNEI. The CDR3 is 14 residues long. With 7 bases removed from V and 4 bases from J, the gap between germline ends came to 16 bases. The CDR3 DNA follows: TGTGCCAGCATATTGGAACAGGGAACCTATGGCTACACCTTC. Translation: CASILEQGTYGYTF.

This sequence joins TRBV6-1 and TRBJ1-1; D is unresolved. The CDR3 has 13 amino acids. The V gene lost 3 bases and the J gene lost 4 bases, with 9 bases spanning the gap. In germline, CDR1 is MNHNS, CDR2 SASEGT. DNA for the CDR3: TGTGCCAGCAGTGATCTAGGGAGCACTGAAGCTTTCTTT. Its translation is CASSDLGSTEAFF.

CDR3 amino acids: CALGHTEAFF. For the CDR3, the DNA is TGTGCCTTAGGACACACTGAAGCTTTCTTT. The chain joins TRBV30 to TRBJ1-1; D unclear. Looked up from germline, CDR1 is GTSNPN and CDR2 is SVGIG (reference sequence). The length of the CDR3 is 10 residues. The V end was cut by 7 bases, the J end by 3 bases, with 6 bases between. Supplemented by reference TRBV30 and TRBJ1-1, the full variable domain reads SQTIHQWPATLVQPVGSPLSLECTVEGTSNPNLYWYRQAAGRGLQLLFYSVGIGQISSEVPQNLSASRPQDRQFILSSKKLLLSDSGFYLCALGHTEAFFGQGTRLTVV.

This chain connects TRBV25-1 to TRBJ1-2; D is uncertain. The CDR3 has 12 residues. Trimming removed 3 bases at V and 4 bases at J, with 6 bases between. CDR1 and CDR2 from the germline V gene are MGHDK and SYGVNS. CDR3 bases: TGTGCCAGCAGTGATGAGGGCTATGGCTACACCTTC. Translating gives CASSDEGYGYTF.

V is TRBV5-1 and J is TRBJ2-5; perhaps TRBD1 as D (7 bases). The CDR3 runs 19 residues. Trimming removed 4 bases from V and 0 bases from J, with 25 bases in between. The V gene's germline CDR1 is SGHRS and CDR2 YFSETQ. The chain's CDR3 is CASSVQGGQTLLYQETQYF. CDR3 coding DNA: TGCGCCAGCAGCGTCCAGGGGGGACAGACCCTGTTGTACCAAGAGACCCAGTACTTC. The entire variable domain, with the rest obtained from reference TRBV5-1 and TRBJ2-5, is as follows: KAGVTQTPRYLIKTRGQQVTLSCSPISGHRSVSWYQQTPGQGLQFLFEYFSETQRNKGNFPGRFSGRQFSNSRSEMNVSTLELGDSALYLCASSVQGGQTLLYQETQYFGPGTRLLVL.

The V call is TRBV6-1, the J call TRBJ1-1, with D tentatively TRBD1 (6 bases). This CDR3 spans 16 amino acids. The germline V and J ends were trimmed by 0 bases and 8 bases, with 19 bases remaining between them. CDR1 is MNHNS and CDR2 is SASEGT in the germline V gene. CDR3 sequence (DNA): TGTGCCAGCAGTGAAGCGCCACAGGGCCTTGATGAGGAAGCTTTCTTT. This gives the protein CASSEAPQGLDEEAFF.

The CDR3 sequence is CASSELAGVYEQYF. In DNA, the CDR3 is TGTGCCAGCAGTGAGCTAGCGGGAGTGTACGAGCAGTACTTC. V and J are TRBV6-1 and TRBJ2-7, with 10 bases identical to TRBD2. The CDR3 covers 14 residues. CDR1 MNHNS and CDR2 SASEGT come from the germline V gene. With V trimmed by 3 bases and J by 4 bases, 3 bases remained unmatched.

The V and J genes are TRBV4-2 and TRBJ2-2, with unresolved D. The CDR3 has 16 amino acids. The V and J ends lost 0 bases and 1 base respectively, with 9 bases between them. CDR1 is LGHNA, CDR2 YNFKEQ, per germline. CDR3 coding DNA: TGTGCCAGCAGCCAAGATCGTGTGGAGAACACCGGGGAGCTGTTTTTT. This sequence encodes CASSQDRVENTGELFF.

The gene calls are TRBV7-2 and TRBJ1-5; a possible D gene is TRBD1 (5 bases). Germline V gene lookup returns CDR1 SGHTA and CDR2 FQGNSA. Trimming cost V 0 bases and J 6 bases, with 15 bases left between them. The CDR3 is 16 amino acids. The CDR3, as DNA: TGTGCCAGCAGCTTAGCGCCCGGCAGGGAGGGTCAGCCCCAGCATTTT. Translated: CASSLAPGREGQPQHF. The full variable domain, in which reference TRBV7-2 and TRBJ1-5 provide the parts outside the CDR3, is GAGVSQSPSNKVTEKGKDVELRCDPISGHTALYWYRQSLGQGLEFLIYFQGNSAPDKSGLPSDRFSAERTGGSVSTLTIQRTQQEDSAVYLCASSLAPGREGQPQHFGDGTRLSIL.

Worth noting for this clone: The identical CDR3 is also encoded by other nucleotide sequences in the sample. The CDR3 protein is CASSVGGGNQPQHF. CDR3 in DNA: TGTGCCAGCAGCGTAGGCGGTGGCAATCAGCCCCAGCATTTT. V gene TRBV9 combines with J gene TRBJ1-5; the D is unclear. CDR3 length equals 14 residues. The ends were cut back, 0 bases at V and 2 bases at J, with 6 bases in the middle. The germline V gene has CDR1 SGDLS and CDR2 YYNGEE.

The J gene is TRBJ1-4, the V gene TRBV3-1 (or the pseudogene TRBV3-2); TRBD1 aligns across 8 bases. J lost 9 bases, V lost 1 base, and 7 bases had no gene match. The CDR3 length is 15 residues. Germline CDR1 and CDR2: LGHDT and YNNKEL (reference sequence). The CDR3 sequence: CASSQAQDREKKLFF. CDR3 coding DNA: TGTGCCAGCAGCCAAGCCCAGGACAGGGAAAAAAAACTGTTTTTT.

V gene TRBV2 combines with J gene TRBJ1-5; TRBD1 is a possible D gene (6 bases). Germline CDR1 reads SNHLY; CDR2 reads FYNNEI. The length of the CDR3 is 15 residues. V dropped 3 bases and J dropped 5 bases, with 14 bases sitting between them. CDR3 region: CASSDRGYGDQPQHF. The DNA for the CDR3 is TGTGCCAGCAGTGACAGGGGATATGGCGATCAGCCCCAGCATTTT.

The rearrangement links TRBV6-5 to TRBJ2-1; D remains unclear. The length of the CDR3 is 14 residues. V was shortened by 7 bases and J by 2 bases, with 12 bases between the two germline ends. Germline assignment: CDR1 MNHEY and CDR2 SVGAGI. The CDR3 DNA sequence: TGTGCCAGCACCACCAACCCAGCCTACAATGAGCAGTTCTTC. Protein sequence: CASTTNPAYNEQFF.

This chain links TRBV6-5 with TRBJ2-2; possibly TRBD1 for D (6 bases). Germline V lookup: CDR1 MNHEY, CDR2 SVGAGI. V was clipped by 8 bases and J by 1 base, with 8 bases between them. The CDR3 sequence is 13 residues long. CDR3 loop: CASQGWNTGELFF. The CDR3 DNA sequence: TGTGCCAGCCAGGGGTGGAACACCGGGGAGCTGTTTTTT.

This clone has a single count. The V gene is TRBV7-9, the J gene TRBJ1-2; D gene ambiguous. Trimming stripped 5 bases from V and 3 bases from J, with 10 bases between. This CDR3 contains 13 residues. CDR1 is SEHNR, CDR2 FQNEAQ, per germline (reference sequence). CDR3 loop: CASSKPRDYGYTF. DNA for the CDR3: TGTGCCAGCAGCAAACCTCGGGACTATGGCTACACCTTC.

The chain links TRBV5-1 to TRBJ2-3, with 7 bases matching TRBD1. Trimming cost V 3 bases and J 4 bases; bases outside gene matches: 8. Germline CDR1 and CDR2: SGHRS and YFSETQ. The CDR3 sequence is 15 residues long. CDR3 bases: TGCGCCAGCAGCTCGCAGGGGGTATCTTCAGATACGCAGTATTTT. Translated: CASSSQGVSSDTQYF.

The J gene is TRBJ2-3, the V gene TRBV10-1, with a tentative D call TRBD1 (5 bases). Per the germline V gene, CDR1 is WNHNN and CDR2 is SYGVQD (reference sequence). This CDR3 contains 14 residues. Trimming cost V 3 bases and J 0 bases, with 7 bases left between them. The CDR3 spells CASSEDSSTDTQYF. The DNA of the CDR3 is TGCGCCAGCAGTGAAGACAGTAGCACAGATACGCAGTATTTT.

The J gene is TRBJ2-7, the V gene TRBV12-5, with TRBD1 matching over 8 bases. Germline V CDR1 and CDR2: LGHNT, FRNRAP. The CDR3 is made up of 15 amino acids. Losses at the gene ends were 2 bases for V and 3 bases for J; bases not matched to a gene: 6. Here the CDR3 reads CASGLSGGYNYEQYF. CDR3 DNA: TGTGCTAGTGGTTTGTCAGGGGGCTACAACTACGAGCAGTACTTC.

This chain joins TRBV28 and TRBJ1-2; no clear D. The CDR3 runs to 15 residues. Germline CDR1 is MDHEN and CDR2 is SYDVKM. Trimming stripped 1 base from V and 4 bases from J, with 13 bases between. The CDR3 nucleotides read TGTGCCAGCAGTTTATCATCCCCAGGCCGCTATGGCTACACCTTC. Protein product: CASSLSSPGRYGYTF.

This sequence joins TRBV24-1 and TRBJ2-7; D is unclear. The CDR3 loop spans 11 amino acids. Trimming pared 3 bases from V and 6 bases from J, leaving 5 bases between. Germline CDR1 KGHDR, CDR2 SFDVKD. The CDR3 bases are TGTGCCACCAGTGATGGGGTCGAGCAGTACTTC. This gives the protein CATSDGVEQYF.

The CDR3 protein is CASSYSSRLEGADYTF. CDR3 DNA: TGTGCCAGCAGTTACTCGAGCAGGTTGGAGGGGGCGGACTACACCTTC. The chain links TRBV6-2 or TRBV6-3 to TRBJ1-2, with TRBD1 identical over 7 bases. The CDR3 runs 16 residues. The V segment lost 0 bases and the J segment 10 bases; nucleotides outside the gene matches: 14. The germline V gene has CDR1 MNHEY and CDR2 SVGEGT.

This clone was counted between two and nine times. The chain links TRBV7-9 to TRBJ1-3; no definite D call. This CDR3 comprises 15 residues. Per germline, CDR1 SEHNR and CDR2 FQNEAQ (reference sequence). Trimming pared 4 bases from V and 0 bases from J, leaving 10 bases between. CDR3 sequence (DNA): TGTGCCAGCAGCTACCTGGGGTCCTCTGGAAACACCATATATTTT. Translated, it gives CASSYLGSSGNTIYF.

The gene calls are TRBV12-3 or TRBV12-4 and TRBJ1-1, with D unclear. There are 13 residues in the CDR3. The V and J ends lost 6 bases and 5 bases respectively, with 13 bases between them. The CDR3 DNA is TGTGCCAGCAGCCTCCTCTCGAGGACTGAAGCTTTCTTT. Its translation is CASSLLSRTEAFF.

In nucleotides, the CDR3 is TGTGCCAGCAGCTTAGCCGAACCGGGACAGGGTGGTTTGAAGGCTTTCTTT. It codes for CASSLAEPGQGGLKAFF. The V gene is TRBV7-2, the J gene TRBJ1-1, with TRBD1 identical over 9 bases. The junction had 16 bases not matched to a gene; V was cut back by 0 bases and J by 11 bases. The CDR3 has 17 amino acids. Germline V gene lookup returns CDR1 SGHTA and CDR2 FQGNSA.

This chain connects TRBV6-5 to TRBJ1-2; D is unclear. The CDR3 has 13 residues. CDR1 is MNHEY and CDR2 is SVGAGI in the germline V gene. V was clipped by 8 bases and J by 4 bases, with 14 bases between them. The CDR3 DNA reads TGTGCCAGCCGCGTTCAGGACGGCTATGGCTACACCTTC. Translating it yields CASRVQDGYGYTF.